This T cell receptor (beta chain) stems from a study of blood T cells in healthy people across ages. The study, taken as a whole, reports: There were more naive CD4+ cells and higher diversity in long-lived donors than in aged donors. Any changes in expanded clonotypes were possibly confounded, as donor CMV status remained unknown.

This clonotype has ten or more counts. Its antigen remains unidentified. This CDR3 comprises 13 residues. V shed 7 bases and J shed 6 bases, with 10 bases lying between them. Germline values: CDR1 SGHTA, CDR2 FQGNSA. A second roughly 6 to 12 cycle PCR used barcoded and J-beta primers. Each single sample gave us at least 3 million CDR3-containing paired-end reads. One entry per CDR3 protein, called by TCRdb with MiXCR from the 5' RACE reads. The table records approximately 810,000 distinct CDR3 sequences, around 28% of them present only once. The TCR originated in an elderly woman in good health. The rearrangement links TRBV7-2 to TRBJ1-6; D is ambiguous. The sample taken for sequencing was blood. The CDR3 is CASTPVGNSPLHF. CDR3 in DNA: TGTGCCAGCACCCCCGTGGGTAATTCACCCCTCCACTTT.